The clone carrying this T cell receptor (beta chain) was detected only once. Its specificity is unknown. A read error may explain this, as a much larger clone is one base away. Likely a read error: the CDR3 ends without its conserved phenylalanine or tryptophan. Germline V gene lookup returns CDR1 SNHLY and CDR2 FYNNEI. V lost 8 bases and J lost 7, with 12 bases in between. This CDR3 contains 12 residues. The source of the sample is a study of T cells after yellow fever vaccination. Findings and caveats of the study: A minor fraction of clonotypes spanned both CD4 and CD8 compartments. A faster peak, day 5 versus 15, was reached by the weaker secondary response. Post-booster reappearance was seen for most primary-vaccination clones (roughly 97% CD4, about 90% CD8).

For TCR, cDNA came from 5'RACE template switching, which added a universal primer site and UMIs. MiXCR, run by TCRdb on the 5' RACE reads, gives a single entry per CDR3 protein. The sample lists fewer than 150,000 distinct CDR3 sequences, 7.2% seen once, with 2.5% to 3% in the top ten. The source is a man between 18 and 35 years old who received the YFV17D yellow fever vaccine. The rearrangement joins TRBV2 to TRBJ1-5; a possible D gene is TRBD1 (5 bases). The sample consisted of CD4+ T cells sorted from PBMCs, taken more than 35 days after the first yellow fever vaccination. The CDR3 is CASAGGNQPQHL. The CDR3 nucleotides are TGTGCCAGCGCGGGGGGGAACCAGCCCCAGCATTTA.